The clone carrying this TCR beta chain was found once. The data are from a study of cytomegalovirus exposure and HLA in healthy donors. Primers for the PCR totalled 60 Vbeta and 13 Jbeta. Assay: immunoSEQ multiplex PCR; the TCRdb copy retains only in-frame clones and omits some. The sample lists some 100,000 clones; around 82% were seen once. The CDR3 loop spans 16 amino acids. CDR1 ENHRY and CDR2 SYGVKD come from the germline V gene. V was clipped by 4 bases and J by 8 bases; unmatched bases: 10. The chain recombines TRBV10-3 with TRBJ2-1; 11 bases are shared with TRBD2. This TCR was recovered from a woman aged 50 to 65 in good health and CMV-seropositive. Sequencing used PBMCs. The CDR3 nucleotides are TGTGCCATCAGTGGAGTATTAGCGGGGGGGCTCGATGAGCAGTTCTTC. Translation: CAISGVLAGGLDEQFF.